This entry concerns a single TCR beta chain. Its specificity is unknown. The same CDR3 can be traced to other DNA sequences in this sample. TCRdb's table, derived via immunoSEQ multiplex PCR, lists solely in-frame clones and lacks some. The sample yields 550,000 to 700,000 clones, 73% seen once. These data come from a study of shared clonotypes between healthy human individuals. Study-wide findings and caveats: Blood was the sole source, and tissue repertoires probably differ.

Germline-derived CDR1 and CDR2 are SQVTM and ANQGSEA. The CDR3 contains 13 residues. Unmatched junction bases numbered 5, after V lost 6 bases and J lost 2 bases. The source material was memory CD4+ T cells sorted from blood. The subset here: CD45RA-negative fraction. This sequence was found in a woman under 40 in good health. The chain couples TRBV29-1 to TRBJ1-1; 8 bases fit TRBD1. CDR3 DNA: TGCAGCGTCGTAGGACAGGGAAACACTGAAGCTTTCTTT. Translation: CSVVGQGNTEAFF.